These 3 T cell receptor beta chains originate from one sample sequenced in a study of cytomegalovirus exposure and HLA in healthy donors. The PCR used 60 Vbeta and 13 Jbeta primers. The assay was immunoSEQ multiplex PCR, and TCRdb's table has in-frame clones only and misses some. The sample has fewer than 40,000 clones. The sequenced material came from PBMCs. Receptors originate from a woman in her forties in good health and CMV-seropositive.

The rearrangement links TRBV28 to TRBJ2-3; 10 positions match TRBD1. This CDR3 is built from 16 residues. The germline CDR1 and CDR2 sequences are MDHEN and SYDVKM. After removal of 5 bases from V and 5 bases from J, the junction contained 10 bases not matched to a gene. The CDR3 loop reads CASSPRTGGVRDTQYF. The CDR3 DNA follows: TGTGCCAGCAGTCCTCGGACAGGGGGTGTTAGAGATACGCAGTATTTT.

J is TRBJ2-7 and V is TRBV6-6, with 7 bases identical to TRBD1. From germline, CDR1 is MNHNY and CDR2 SVGAGI (reference sequence). Unmatched junction bases numbered 0, after V lost 2 bases and J lost 2 bases. The CDR3 runs to 13 residues. In DNA form, the CDR3 reads TGTGCCAGCAGTTACGACAGGGCCTACGAGCAGTACTTC. Translating it yields CASSYDRAYEQYF.

The CDR3, as DNA: TGTGCCAGCAGCATCTTCCTACAGGGCGATAAGCAGTTCTTC. Its protein is CASSIFLQGDKQFF. The V gene is TRBV5-4, the J gene TRBJ2-1; a weak D match, TRBD1 (6 bases). Trimming removed 4 bases at V and 11 bases at J, with 19 bases between. CDR3 length: 14 amino acids. Germline CDR1 is SGHNT and CDR2 is YYREEE (reference sequence).